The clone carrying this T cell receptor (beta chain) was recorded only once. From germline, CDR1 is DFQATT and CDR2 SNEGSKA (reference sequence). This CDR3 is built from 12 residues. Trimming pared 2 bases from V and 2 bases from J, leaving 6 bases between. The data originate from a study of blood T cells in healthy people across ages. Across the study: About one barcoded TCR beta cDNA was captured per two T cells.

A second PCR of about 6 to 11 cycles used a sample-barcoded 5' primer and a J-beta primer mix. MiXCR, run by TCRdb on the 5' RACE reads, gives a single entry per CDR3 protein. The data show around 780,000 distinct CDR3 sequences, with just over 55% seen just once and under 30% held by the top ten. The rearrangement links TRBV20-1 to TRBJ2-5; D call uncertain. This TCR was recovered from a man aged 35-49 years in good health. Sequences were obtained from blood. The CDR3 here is CSARLYQETQYF. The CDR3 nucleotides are TGCAGTGCTAGACTGTATCAAGAGACCCAGTACTTC.